The clone carrying this T cell receptor beta chain was found a few times. Its antigen is unknown. Over chemoradiotherapy, repertoires were sampled more than once. TCRdb keeps only in-frame clones here, not all; method: immunoSEQ multiplex PCR. Of some 8,100 clones in the sample, over 65% were seen once. The source of the sample is a study of chemoradiotherapy in HPV16-positive cancers. Findings and caveats of the study: Candidate HPV-specific clones and E7-related TCR motifs grew in tumor during treatment.

Per germline, CDR1 MNHEY and CDR2 SMNVEV (reference sequence). The CDR3 has 13 amino acids. Trimming removed 8 bases at V and 6 bases at J, with 14 bases between. The receptor's source is a human donor with HPV-associated anogenital cancer. The rearrangement uses TRBV27 and TRBJ2-1; D ambiguous. Sampling was conducted from a patient who underwent chemoradiotherapy. This CDR3 reads CASAVNDANEQFF. For the CDR3, the DNA is TGTGCCAGCGCGGTAAATGACGCCAATGAGCAGTTCTTC.